The rows below give T cell receptor beta chains drawn from one sample of a study of blood T cell repertoires in COVID-19. TCRdb's table, derived via immunoSEQ multiplex PCR, lists solely in-frame clones and lacks some. The sample includes under 150,000 clones, over 70% of them seen just once. Sequencing used peripheral blood. Receptors were obtained from a man aged 50-60 years with acute or convalescent COVID-19. Both conserved end residues are part of each CDR3. D genes are given only for firm matches. A row's size may be missing; if present it is once, few, many or a size class.

v_gene,len,j_gene,abundance,d_gene,CDR3nt,CDR3aa
TRBV28,14,TRBJ1-5,-,-,TGTGCCAGCAGTTTATCGTCCGTGAATCAGCCCCAGCATTTT,CASSLSSVNQPQHF
TRBV9,14,TRBJ1-3,-,-,TGTGCCAGCAGCATATTGACTTCCGGAAACACCATATATTTT,CASSILTSGNTIYF
TRBV12-3/TRBV12-4,12,TRBJ1-5,once,-,TGTGCCAGCCGACTGGACAATCAGCCCCAGCATTTT,CASRLDNQPQHF
TRBV27,15,TRBJ2-3,-,TRBD2,TGTGCCAGCAGTTTGGCGGGGGGTTTCACAGATACGCAGTATTTT,CASSLAGGFTDTQYF
TRBV7-8,16,TRBJ1-5,-,-,TGTGCCAGCAGCTCCCTTCGGAGGGAGAGCAATCAGCCCCAGCATTTT,CASSSLRRESNQPQHF
TRBV9,14,TRBJ2-2,-,-,TGTGCCAGCAGCGTTTCCAGGGGCACCGGGGAGCTGTTTTTT,CASSVSRGTGELFF
TRBV10-3,14,TRBJ1-5,-,-,TGTGCCATCTCGCCCGACAGGTTCAATCAGCCCCAGCATTTT,CAISPDRFNQPQHF
TRBV19,15,TRBJ1-5,-,-,TGTGCCAGTAGTACAGGCGGAGGGAGCAATCAGCCCCAGCATTTT,CASSTGGGSNQPQHF
TRBV5-1,14,TRBJ2-5,-,-,TGCGCCAGCAGCTTTAATGGAGTCCAAGAGACCCAGTACTTC,CASSFNGVQETQYF
TRBV6-4,13,TRBJ1-4,-,-,TGTGCCAGCAGTGACTACCCGGGTGAAAAACTGTTTTTT,CASSDYPGEKLFF
TRBV7-8,15,TRBJ2-3,-,TRBD2,TGTGCCAGCAGCCCCTCGGGGGGGTTCACAGATACGCAGTATTTT,CASSPSGGFTDTQYF
TRBV19,12,TRBJ2-3,-,-,TGTGCCAGTAGCAATACGGCAGATACGCAGTATTTT,CASSNTADTQYF
TRBV7-9,12,TRBJ2-7,-,-,TGTGCCAGCAGCCTCCAGGACTACGAGCAGTACTTC,CASSLQDYEQYF
TRBV28,11,TRBJ2-7,-,-,TGTGCCAGCAGCACAGGGCACGAGCAGTACTTC,CASSTGHEQYF
TRBV5-6,15,TRBJ1-1,-,-,TGTGCCAGCAGCTTGTCCGGGGGAACGAACACTGAAGCTTTCTTT,CASSLSGGTNTEAFF
TRBV24-1,13,TRBJ1-2,-,-,TGTGCCACCAGTTCACCATACTCAGGGGGCTACACCTTC,CATSSPYSGGYTF
TRBV6-5,12,TRBJ1-1,-,-,TGTGCCAGCAGGGGCGGACAGAGAGAAGCTTTCTTT,CASRGGQREAFF
TRBV5-1,16,TRBJ1-2,few,TRBD1,TGCGCCAGCAGCTGGGGAACAGGGGGCACTAACTATGGCTACACCTTC,CASSWGTGGTNYGYTF
TRBV14,16,TRBJ2-2,once,-,TGTGCCAGCAGCCAATCCATAGCCCTGAACACCGGGGAGCTGTTTTTT,CASSQSIALNTGELFF
TRBV6-1,12,TRBJ1-6,-,TRBD1,TGTGCCAGCAGAGAAGAGGACAGGAAACTCCACTTT,CASREEDRKLHF
TRBV2,15,TRBJ1-4,once,TRBD1,TGTGCCAGCAGGGGACAGGGGGCAACTAATGAAAAACTGTTTTTT,CASRGQGATNEKLFF
TRBV11-2,15,TRBJ2-7,-,-,TGTGCCAGCAGCCCTCAGGAAGAAGGTCACTACGAGCAGTACTTC,CASSPQEEGHYEQYF
TRBV9,14,TRBJ1-1,-,-,TGTGCCAGCAGAACCGTAGGGGCGAGCACTGAAGCTTTCTTT,CASRTVGASTEAFF
TRBV24-1,15,TRBJ2-1,-,TRBD1,TGTGCCACCAGTGATTTGGACAGGGTAGGGAATGAGCAGTTCTTC,CATSDLDRVGNEQFF
TRBV19,13,TRBJ1-1,-,-,TGTGCCAGCCCGAGAGGACTGCGCACTGAAGCTTTCTTT,CASPRGLRTEAFF
TRBV19,14,TRBJ1-2,-,-,TGTGCCAGTAGTATGGTGGGGCAGGGGTATGGCTACACCTTC,CASSMVGQGYGYTF
TRBV6-5,13,TRBJ2-7,-,TRBD1,TGTGCCAGCAGTTCTACAGGGGGTAGAGAGCAGTACTTC,CASSSTGGREQYF
TRBV7-2,15,TRBJ2-5,few,TRBD2,TGTGCCAGCAGCTTCAGCGGGGGGGAAGGAGAGACCCAGTACTTC,CASSFSGGEGETQYF
TRBV28,11,TRBJ1-1,few,TRBD1,TGTGCCAGCAGAGGGACAGGCCAAGCTTTCTTT,CASRGTGQAFF
TRBV29-1,15,TRBJ2-7,few,-,TGCAGCGCCAGAGGTTCGGCTACATACTTCTACGAGCAGTACTTC,CSARGSATYFYEQYF
TRBV3-1/TRBV3-2,16,TRBJ1-4,once,TRBD1,TGTGCCAGCAGCCAGTGGACAGGGTTGTTGGCTGAAAAACTGTTTTTT,CASSQWTGLLAEKLFF
TRBV3-1/TRBV3-2,13,TRBJ1-2,-,-,TGTGCCAGCAGCCAAACCACGGTCTATGGCTACACCTTC,CASSQTTVYGYTF
TRBV24-1,17,TRBJ1-5,-,TRBD1,TGTGCCACCAGTGAGGGGCCGGGACAGGGCACCAATCAGCCCCAGCATTTT,CATSEGPGQGTNQPQHF
TRBV7-9,15,TRBJ1-1,few,-,TGTGCCAGCAGCTTAGCTGGTGGGGGCGGTACTGAAGCTTTCTTT,CASSLAGGGGTEAFF
TRBV6-5,13,TRBJ2-7,-,-,TGTGCCAGCAGTACTGGGACACCCTACGAGCAGTACTTC,CASSTGTPYEQYF
TRBV6-5,14,TRBJ1-2,-,TRBD1,TGTGCCAGCAGTCCACAGGGGGCCCTCTATGGCTACACCTTC,CASSPQGALYGYTF
TRBV24-1,15,TRBJ1-2,-,TRBD1,TGTGCCACCAGTGACACCCGGGACAGGGTCGGAGGCTACACCTTC,CATSDTRDRVGGYTF
TRBV27,16,TRBJ2-2,few,-,TGTGCCAGCAGTTTGAAAGGGATCGGGAGCACCGGGGAGCTGTTTTTT,CASSLKGIGSTGELFF
TRBV30,12,TRBJ1-1,few,TRBD1,TGTGCCTGGACGACAGGGGAGACTGAAGCTTTCTTT,CAWTTGETEAFF
TRBV27,13,TRBJ1-2,-,-,TGTGCCAGCAGTTTAGGGGAGGACTATGGCTACACCTTC,CASSLGEDYGYTF
TRBV24-1,16,TRBJ2-3,-,-,TGTGCCACCAGTGATTTGAGATCACAGGGCACAGATACGCAGTATTTT,CATSDLRSQGTDTQYF
TRBV24-1,14,TRBJ2-3,once,-,TGTGCCACCAGTGATTTACAGGGCACAGATACGCAGTATTTT,CATSDLQGTDTQYF
TRBV5-6,15,TRBJ2-1,once,TRBD1,TGTGCCAGCAGCCTACCCGGGACAGGGGCTGCTGAGCAGTTCTTC,CASSLPGTGAAEQFF
TRBV2,11,TRBJ1-1,-,-,TGTGCCAGCGTCGTAGGGGCTGAAGCTTTCTTT,CASVVGAEAFF
TRBV6-5,15,TRBJ1-6,-,-,TGTGCCAGCTCTGGACAGAGACTGTATAATTCACCCCTCCACTTT,CASSGQRLYNSPLHF
TRBV7-9,15,TRBJ2-7,few,TRBD1,TGTGCCAGCAGCTTAGAGGGGACAGGGGCGAGCGAGCAGTACTTC,CASSLEGTGASEQYF
TRBV5-5,15,TRBJ1-1,-,-,TGTGCCAGCAGCTTAGGAGGTGGAAACCCGCGACTCCCCCTCTTT,CASSLGGGNPRLPLF
TRBV4-1,16,TRBJ1-6,-,-,TGCGCCAGCAGCCAAGACGTAAGGACACCTAATTCACCCCTCCACTTT,CASSQDVRTPNSPLHF
TRBV30,11,TRBJ1-2,-,-,TGTGCCTGGACTGAGGACTATGGCTACACCTTC,CAWTEDYGYTF
TRBV19,15,TRBJ1-2,-,TRBD1,TGTGCCAGTAGTTACGACAGGGGGCGGGAAGACGGCTACACCTTC,CASSYDRGREDGYTF
TRBV7-2,16,TRBJ2-7,-,TRBD2,TGTGCCAGCAGCTTACCCCGGGCTAGCGGGAGCCACGAGCAGTACTTC,CASSLPRASGSHEQYF
TRBV5-1,15,TRBJ1-6,-,-,TGCGCCAGCAGCTTGGAGGGGAAAAGAAGCTCACCCCTCCACTTT,CASSLEGKRSSPLHF
TRBV7-9,14,TRBJ1-3,-,TRBD1,TGTGCCAGCAGCACCGGGACAGGGGGAAACACCATATATTTT,CASSTGTGGNTIYF